Sequencing of this TCR beta chain was carried out in a study of T cells in Graves' hyperthyroidism and ophthalmopathy. Study outcomes and limitations: Ophthalmopathy, which appeared later, was predicted by the model a median 6.5 months before onset. Most expanded thyroid clonotypes above 0.001 recurred in blood.

This clonotype was observed many times. The antigen is unknown. The CDR3 length is 11 residues. V dropped 3 bases and J dropped 7 bases, with 7 bases sitting between them. Germline CDR1 is MDHEN and CDR2 is SYDVKM. Researchers defined stable Graves' hyperthyroidism as no ophthalmopathy progression within 18 months. Uncontrolled infection, other autoimmune disease, pregnancy or lactation barred patients from enrollment. Researchers took RNA transcripts and amplified the TCR beta CDR3 regions from them. When the TCR CDR3 underwent first-round RT-PCR, the HTBI primer set was used. TCRdb reanalysed the multiplex PCR reads using MiXCR and keeps one entry per CDR3 protein. The sample records around 450,000 distinct CDR3 sequences, roughly 14% being singletons.

This TCR came from a woman aged 18-29 years with Graves' hyperthyroidism. The chain combines TRBV28 with TRBJ2-7; D call uncertain. Sequencing used blood. The DNA of the CDR3 is TGTGCCAGCAGTTTCGAATGGGAGCAGTACTTC. Translated, it gives CASSFEWEQYF.